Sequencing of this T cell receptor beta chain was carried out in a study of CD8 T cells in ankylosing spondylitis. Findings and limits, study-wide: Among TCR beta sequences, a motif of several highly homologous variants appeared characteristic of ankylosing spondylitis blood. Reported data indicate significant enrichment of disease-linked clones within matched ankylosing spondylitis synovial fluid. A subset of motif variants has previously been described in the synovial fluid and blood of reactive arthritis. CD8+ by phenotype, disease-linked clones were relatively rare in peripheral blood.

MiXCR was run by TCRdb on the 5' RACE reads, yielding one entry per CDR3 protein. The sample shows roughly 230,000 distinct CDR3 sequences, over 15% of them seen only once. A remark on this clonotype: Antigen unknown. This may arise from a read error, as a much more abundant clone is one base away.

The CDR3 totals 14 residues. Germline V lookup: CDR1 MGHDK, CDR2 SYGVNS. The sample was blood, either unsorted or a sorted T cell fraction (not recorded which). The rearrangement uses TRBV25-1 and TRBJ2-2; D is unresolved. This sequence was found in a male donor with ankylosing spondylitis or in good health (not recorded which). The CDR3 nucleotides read TGTGCCGGCAGTGATGGGGCGAACACCGGGGAGCTGTTTTTT. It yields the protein CAGSDGANTGELFF. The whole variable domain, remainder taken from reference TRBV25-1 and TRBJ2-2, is EADIYQTPRYLVIGTGKKITLECSQTMGHDKMYWYQQDPGMELHLIHYSYGVNSTEKGDLSSESTVSRIRTEHFPLTLESARPSHTSQYLCAGSDGANTGELFFGEGSRLTVL.